This TCR beta chain was recovered during a study of T cell responses to AZD1222 COVID-19 vaccine. To note about this clone: Its antigen remains unidentified.

Overall study findings and caveats: Donors were largely white British and mainly female; clonal diversity was possibly underestimated. Sampling captured repertoires only after the peak T cell response.

Second-dose timings of about 4 or about 12 weeks were pooled. Profiling relied on immunoSEQ multiplex PCR, and the TCRdb table lists in-frame clones only, not all of them. The top ten clones hold under 3.5% of a sample with approximately 52,000 clones, 80% to 90% of them seen once. Trimming removed 3 bases at V and 2 bases at J, with 10 bases between. Germline CDR1 is MDHEN and CDR2 is SYDVKM. There are 15 residues in the CDR3. The sample was peripheral blood, taken 28 days after the second AZD1222 dose. The TCR was taken from an adult who received the AZD1222 COVID-19 vaccine. The chain has TRBV28 and TRBJ1-4; maybe TRBD1 (5 bases). Here the CDR3 DNA reads TGTGCCAGCAGTTTGCGGGGCCGGACTAATGAAAAACTGTTTTTT. Translated, it gives CASSLRGRTNEKLFF.